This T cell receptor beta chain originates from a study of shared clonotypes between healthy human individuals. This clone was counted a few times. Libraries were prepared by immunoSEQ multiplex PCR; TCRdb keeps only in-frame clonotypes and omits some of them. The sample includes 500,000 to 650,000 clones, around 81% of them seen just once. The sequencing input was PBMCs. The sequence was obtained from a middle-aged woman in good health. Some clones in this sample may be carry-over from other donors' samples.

In DNA form, the CDR3 reads TGTGCCAGCAGCGCAAGCTCCTACAATGAGCAGTTCTTC. This codes for CASSASSYNEQFF. This chain uses TRBV9 with TRBJ2-1; no definite D call. V gave up 3 bases and J gave up 0 bases, with 4 bases separating them. The CDR3 is 13 amino acids. Germline CDR1 and CDR2: SGDLS and YYNGEE.